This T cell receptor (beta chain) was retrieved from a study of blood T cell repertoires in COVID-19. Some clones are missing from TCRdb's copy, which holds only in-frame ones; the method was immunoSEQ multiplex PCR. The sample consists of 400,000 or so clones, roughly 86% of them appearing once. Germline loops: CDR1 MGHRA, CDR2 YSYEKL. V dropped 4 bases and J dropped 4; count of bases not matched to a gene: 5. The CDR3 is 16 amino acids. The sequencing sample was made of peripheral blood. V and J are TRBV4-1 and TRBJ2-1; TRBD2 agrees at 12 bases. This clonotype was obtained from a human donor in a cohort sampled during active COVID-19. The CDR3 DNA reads TGCGCCAGCAGCCCATCCCTAGCGGGGGGGTACAATGAGCAGTTCTTC. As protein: CASSPSLAGGYNEQFF.